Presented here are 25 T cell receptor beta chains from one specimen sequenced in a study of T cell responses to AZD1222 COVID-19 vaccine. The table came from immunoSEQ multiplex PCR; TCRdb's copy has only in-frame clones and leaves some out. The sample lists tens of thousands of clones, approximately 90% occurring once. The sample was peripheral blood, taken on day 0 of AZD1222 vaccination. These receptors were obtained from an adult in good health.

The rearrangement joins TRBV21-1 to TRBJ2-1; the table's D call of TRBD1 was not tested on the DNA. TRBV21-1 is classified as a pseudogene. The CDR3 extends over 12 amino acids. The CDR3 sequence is CASSDDRAVRIF. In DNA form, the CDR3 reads TGTGCCAGCAGCGACGACAGGGCCGTCCGTATCTTC.

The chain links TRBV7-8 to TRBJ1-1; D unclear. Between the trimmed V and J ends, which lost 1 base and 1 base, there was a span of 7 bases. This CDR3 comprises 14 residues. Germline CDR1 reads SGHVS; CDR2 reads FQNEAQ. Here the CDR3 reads CASSLGAWNTEAFF. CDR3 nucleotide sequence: TGTGCCAGCAGCTTAGGGGCGTGGAACACTGAAGCTTTCTTT.

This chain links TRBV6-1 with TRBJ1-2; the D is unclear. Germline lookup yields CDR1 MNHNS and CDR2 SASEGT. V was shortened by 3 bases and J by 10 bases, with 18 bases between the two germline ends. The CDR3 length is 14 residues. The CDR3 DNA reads TGTGCCAGCAGTGATCAGTCATCATCGGGCTACTACACCTTC. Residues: CASSDQSSSGYYTF.

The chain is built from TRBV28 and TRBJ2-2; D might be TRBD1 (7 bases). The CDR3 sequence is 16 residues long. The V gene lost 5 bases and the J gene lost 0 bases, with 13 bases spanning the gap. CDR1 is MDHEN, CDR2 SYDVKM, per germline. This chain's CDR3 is CASSNAGQPNTGELFF. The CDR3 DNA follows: TGTGCCAGCAGTAACGCGGGACAGCCGAACACCGGGGAGCTGTTTTTT.

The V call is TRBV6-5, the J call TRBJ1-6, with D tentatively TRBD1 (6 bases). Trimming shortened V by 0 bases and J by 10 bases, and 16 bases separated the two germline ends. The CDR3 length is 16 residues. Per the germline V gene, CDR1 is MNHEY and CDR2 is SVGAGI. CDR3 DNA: TGTGCCAGCAGTTACTCCCTACAGGGAGGAGGATCACCCCTCCACTTT. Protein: CASSYSLQGGGSPLHF.

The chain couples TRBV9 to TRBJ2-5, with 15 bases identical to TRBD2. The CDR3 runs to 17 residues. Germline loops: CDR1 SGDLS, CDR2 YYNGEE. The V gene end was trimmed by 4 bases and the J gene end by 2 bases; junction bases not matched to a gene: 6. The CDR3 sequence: CASSPGTSGGRQETQYF. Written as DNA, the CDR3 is TGTGCCAGCAGCCCAGGGACTAGCGGGGGGCGACAAGAGACCCAGTACTTC.

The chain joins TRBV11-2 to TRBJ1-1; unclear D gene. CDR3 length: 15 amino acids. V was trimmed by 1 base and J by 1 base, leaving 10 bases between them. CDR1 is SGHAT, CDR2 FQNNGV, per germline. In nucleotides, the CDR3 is TGTGCCAGCAGCTTAGTTGCAGATCCGAACACTGAAGCTTTCTTT. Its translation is CASSLVADPNTEAFF.

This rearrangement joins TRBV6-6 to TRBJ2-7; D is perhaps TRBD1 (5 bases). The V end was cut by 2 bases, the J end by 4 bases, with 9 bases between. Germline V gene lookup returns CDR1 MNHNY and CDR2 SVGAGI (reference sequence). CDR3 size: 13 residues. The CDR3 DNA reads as TGTGCCAGCAGTTACAGGGGTACGTACGAGCAGTACTTC. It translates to CASSYRGTYEQYF.

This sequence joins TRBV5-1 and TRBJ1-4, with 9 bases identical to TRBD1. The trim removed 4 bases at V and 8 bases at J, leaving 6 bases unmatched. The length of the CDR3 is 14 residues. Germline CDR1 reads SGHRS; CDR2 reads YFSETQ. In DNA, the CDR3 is TGCGCCAGCAGCCTGGGGACAGGGCGGGAAAAACTGTTTTTT. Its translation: CASSLGTGREKLFF.

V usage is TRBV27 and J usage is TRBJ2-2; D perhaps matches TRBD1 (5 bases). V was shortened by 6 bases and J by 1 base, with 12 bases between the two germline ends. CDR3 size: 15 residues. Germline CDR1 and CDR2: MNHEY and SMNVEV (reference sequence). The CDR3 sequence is CASSRMTENTGELFF. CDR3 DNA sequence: TGTGCCAGCAGCAGAATGACAGAGAACACCGGGGAGCTGTTTTTT.

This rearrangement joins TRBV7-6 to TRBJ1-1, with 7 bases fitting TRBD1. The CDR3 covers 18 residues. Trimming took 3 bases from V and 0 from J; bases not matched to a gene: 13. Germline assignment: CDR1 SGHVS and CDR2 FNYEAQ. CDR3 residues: CASSFQSPGTVMNTEAFF. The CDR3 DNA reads TGTGCCAGCAGCTTCCAAAGTCCCGGGACAGTAATGAACACTGAAGCTTTCTTT.

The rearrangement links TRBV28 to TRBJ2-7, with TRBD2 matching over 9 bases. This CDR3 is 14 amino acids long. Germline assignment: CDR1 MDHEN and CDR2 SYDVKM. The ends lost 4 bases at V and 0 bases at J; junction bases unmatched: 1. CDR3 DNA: TGTGCCAGCAGTTCGACTAGCGGCTCCTACGAGCAGTACTTC. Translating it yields CASSSTSGSYEQYF.

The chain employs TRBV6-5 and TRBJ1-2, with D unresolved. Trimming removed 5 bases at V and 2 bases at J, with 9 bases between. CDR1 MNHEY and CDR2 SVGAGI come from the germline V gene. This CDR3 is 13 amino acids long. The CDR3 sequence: CASSPARNYGYTF. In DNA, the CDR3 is TGTGCCAGCAGTCCTGCTCGGAACTATGGCTACACCTTC.

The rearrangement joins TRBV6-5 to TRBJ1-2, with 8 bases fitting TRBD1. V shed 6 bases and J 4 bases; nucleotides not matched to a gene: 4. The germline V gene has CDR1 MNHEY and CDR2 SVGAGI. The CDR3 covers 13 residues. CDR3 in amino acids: CASRATGGYGYTF. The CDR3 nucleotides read TGTGCCAGCAGAGCAACAGGGGGCTATGGCTACACCTTC.

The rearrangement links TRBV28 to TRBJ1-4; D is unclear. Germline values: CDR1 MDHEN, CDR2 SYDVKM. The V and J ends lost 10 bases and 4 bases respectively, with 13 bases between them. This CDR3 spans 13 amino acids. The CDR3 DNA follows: TGTGCCACCACGCAGGCCCTTAATGAAAAACTGTTTTTT. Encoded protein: CATTQALNEKLFF.

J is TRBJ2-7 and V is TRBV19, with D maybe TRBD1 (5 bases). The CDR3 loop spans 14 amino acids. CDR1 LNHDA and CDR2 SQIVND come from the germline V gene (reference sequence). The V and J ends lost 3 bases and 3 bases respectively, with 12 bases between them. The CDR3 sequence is CASSILGQGYEQYF. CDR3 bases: TGTGCCAGTAGTATCCTGGGGCAGGGCTACGAGCAGTACTTC.

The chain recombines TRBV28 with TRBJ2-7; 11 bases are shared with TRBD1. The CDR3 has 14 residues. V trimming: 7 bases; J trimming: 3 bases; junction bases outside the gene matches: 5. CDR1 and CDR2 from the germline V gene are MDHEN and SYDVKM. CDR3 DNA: TGTGCCAGCATCGGAGGGACAGGGGGCTACGAGCAGTACTTC. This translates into CASIGGTGGYEQYF.

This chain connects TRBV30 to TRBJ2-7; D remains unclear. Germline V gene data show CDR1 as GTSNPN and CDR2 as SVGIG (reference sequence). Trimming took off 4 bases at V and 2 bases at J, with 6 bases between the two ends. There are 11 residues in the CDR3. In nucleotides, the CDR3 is TGTGCCTGGAAATTTGCCTACGAGCAGTACTTC. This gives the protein CAWKFAYEQYF.

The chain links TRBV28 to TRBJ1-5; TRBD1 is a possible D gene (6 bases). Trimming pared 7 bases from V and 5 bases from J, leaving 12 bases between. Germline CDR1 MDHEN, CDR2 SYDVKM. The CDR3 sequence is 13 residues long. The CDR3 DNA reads TGTGCCAGCACTCCCGCAGGGGATCAGCCCCAGCATTTT. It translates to CASTPAGDQPQHF.

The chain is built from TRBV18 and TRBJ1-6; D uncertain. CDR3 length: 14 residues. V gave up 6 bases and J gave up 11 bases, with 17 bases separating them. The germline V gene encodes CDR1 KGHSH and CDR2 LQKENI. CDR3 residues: CASSTGRSEAPLHF. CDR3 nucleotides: TGTGCCAGCTCTACCGGCCGCAGCGAGGCACCCCTCCACTTT.

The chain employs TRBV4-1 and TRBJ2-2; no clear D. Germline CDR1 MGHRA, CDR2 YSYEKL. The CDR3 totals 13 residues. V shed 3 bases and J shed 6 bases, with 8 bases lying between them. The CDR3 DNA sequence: TGCGCCAGCAGCCAGGGTTGGGCCGGGGAGCTGTTTTTT. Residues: CASSQGWAGELFF.

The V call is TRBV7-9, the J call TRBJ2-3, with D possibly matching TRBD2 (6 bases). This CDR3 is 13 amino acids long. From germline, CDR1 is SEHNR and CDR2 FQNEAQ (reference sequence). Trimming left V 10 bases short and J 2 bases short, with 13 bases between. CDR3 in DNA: TGTGCCATCCCGGGGGATTCCACAGATACGCAGTATTTT. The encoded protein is CAIPGDSTDTQYF.

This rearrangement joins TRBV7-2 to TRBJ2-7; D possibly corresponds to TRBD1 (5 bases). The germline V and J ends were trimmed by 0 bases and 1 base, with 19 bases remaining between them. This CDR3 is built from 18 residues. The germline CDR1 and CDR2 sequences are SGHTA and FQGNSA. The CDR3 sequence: CASSLASLQGSVSYEQYF. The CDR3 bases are TGTGCCAGCAGCTTAGCGTCCCTCCAGGGCTCCGTTTCCTACGAGCAGTACTTC.

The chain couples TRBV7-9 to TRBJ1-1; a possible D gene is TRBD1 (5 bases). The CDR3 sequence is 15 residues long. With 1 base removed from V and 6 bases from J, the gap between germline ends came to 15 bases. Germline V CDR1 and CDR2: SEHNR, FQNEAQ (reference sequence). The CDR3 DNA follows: TGTGCCAGCAGCTTAGGGGGCAGGGAGGTCCCTGAAGCTTTCTTT. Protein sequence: CASSLGGREVPEAFF.

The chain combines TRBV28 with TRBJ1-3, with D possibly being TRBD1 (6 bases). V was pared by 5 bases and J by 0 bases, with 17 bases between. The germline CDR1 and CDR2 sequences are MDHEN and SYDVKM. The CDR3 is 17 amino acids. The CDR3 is CASSPPGTMRSGNTIYF. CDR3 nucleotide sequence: TGTGCCAGCAGTCCCCCCGGGACAATGCGCTCTGGAAACACCATATATTTT.